This T cell receptor (beta chain) was retrieved from a study of T cells in Graves' hyperthyroidism and ophthalmopathy. TCR beta CDR3 sequences were amplified from RNA transcripts. The TCR CDR3 first-round RT-PCR relied on the HTBI primer set. TCRdb passed the multiplex PCR reads through MiXCR, listing each CDR3 protein once. The sample lists 650,000 to 800,000 distinct CDR3 sequences; 45% were seen once. Overall study findings and caveats: The model anticipated ophthalmopathy a median approximately 6.7 months pre-onset. Blood also showed most of the thyroid clonotypes that were expanded above 0.001.

This clonotype was counted a few times. Its cognate antigen is unknown. This CDR3 is 15 amino acids long. Trimming removed 4 bases from V and 5 bases from J, with 18 bases in between. CDR1 LGHDT and CDR2 YNNKEL come from the germline V gene (reference sequence). The source is an adult man with Graves' disease, either hyperthyroidism or ophthalmopathy (not recorded which). The material sequenced was peripheral blood or thyroid tissue (not recorded which). V and J are TRBV3-1 and TRBJ2-7; TRBD1 might be the D (7 bases). The CDR3 DNA is TGTGCCAGCAGCCCTCCTAACAGGGGACTCCACGAGCAGTACTTC. Protein sequence: CASSPPNRGLHEQYF.